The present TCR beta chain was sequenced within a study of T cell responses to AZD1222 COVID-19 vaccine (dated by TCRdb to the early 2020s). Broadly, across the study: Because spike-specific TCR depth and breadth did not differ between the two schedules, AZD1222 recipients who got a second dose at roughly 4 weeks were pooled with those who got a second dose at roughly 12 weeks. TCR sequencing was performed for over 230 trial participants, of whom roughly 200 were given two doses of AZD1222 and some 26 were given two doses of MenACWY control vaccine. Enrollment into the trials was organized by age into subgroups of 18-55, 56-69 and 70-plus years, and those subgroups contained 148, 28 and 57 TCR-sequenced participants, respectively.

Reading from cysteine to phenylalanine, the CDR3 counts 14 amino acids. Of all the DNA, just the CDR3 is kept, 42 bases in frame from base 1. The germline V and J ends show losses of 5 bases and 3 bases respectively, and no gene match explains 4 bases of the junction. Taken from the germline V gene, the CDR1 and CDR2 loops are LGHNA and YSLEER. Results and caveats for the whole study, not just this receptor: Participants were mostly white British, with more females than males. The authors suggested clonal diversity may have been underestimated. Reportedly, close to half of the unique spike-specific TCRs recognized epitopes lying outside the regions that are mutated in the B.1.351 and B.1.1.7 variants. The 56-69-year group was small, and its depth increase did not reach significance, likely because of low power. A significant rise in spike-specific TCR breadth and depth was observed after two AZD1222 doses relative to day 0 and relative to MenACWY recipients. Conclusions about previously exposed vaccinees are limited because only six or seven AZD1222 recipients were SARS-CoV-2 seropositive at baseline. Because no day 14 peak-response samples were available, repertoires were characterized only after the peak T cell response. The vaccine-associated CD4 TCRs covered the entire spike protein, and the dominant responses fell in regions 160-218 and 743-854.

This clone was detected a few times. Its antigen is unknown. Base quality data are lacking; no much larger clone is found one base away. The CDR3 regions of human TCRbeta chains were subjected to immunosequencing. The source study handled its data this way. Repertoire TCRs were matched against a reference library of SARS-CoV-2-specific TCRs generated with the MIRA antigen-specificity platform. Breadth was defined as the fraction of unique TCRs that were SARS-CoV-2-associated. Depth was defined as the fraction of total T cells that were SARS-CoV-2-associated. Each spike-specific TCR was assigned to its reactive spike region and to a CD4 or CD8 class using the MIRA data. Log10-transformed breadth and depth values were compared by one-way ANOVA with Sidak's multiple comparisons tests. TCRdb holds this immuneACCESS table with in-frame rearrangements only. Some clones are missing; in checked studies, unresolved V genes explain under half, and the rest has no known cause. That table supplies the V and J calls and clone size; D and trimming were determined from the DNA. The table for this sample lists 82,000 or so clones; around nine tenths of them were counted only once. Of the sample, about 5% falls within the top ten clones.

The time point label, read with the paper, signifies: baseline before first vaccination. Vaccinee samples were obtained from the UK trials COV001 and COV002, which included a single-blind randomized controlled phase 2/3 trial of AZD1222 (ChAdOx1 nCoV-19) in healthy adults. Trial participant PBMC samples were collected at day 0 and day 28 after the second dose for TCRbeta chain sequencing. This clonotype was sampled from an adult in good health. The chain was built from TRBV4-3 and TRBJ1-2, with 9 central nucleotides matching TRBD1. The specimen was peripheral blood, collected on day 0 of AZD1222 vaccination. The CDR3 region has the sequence CASSEGQGDYGYTF. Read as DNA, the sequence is TGCGCCAGCAGCGAGGGACAGGGAGACTATGGCTACACCTTC.